The 21 T cell receptor beta chains below were found in one sample sequenced in a study of patients and donors after allogeneic stem cell transplantation. In TCRdb, the RT-PCR reads were re-called with MiXCR into one record per CDR3 protein. Among about 200,000 distinct CDR3 sequences, around two fifths were seen once, and the ten largest hold approximately 32%. The sample was blood, either unsorted or a sorted T cell fraction (not recorded which). These receptor sequences come from a human donor who was either an allogeneic HSCT recipient or a stem cell or donor lymphocyte infusion donor (not recorded which). It is not recorded whose cells these are; they may come from a transplant donor.

The chain recombines TRBV6-5 with TRBJ1-1; weak D call: TRBD1 (6 bases). This CDR3 has 14 amino acids. V was clipped by 2 bases and J by 0 bases, with 7 bases between them. From germline, CDR1 is MNHEY and CDR2 SVGAGI. The CDR3 is CASSYGQLNTEAFF. In DNA form, the CDR3 reads TGTGCCAGCAGTTACGGACAGCTGAACACTGAAGCTTTCTTT.

This chain joins TRBV7-9 and TRBJ2-7, with D unresolved. CDR1 SEHNR and CDR2 FQNEAQ come from the germline V gene (reference sequence). This CDR3 comprises 11 residues. Between the trimmed V and J ends, which lost 4 bases and 7 bases, there was a span of 8 bases. CDR3 DNA: TGTGCCAGCAGCTCCTCCGCGGAGCAGTACTTC. Translation: CASSSSAEQYF.

This clonotype was seen a handful of times. The chain couples TRBV6-5 to TRBJ2-1; D is ambiguous. Trimming removed 0 bases from V and 8 bases from J, with 14 bases in between. CDR1 MNHEY and CDR2 SVGAGI come from the germline V gene. The CDR3 loop spans 15 amino acids. The CDR3 region is CASSYSDDAWDEQFF. The DNA for the CDR3 is TGTGCCAGCAGTTACTCTGACGACGCGTGGGATGAGCAGTTCTTC.

This clonotype has only a few counts. The chain has TRBV25-1 and TRBJ1-5, with 9 bases identical to TRBD1. V gave up 2 bases and J gave up 5 bases; unmatched junction bases: 7. Germline lookup yields CDR1 MGHDK and CDR2 SYGVNS. The CDR3 spans 16 residues. The CDR3 DNA reads as TGTGCCAGCAGTGAAGATACAGGGGGCCGTGATCAGCCCCAGCATTTT. It translates to CASSEDTGGRDQPQHF.

This clonotype has more than one count but fewer than ten. The genes are TRBV7-9 and TRBJ1-2; no reliable D call. Germline V CDR1 and CDR2: SEHNR, FQNEAQ (reference sequence). The CDR3 has 13 residues. The germline V and J ends were trimmed by 1 base and 4 bases, with 7 bases remaining between them. The CDR3 loop reads CASSLDCSYGYTF. CDR3 coding DNA: TGTGCCAGCAGCTTAGACTGCAGCTATGGCTACACCTTC.

This chain's CDR3 is CASSLVGKGGELFF. Written as DNA, the CDR3 is TGTGCCAGCAGTTTAGTAGGAAAGGGCGGGGAGCTGTTTTTT. This sequence joins TRBV12-3 or TRBV12-4 and TRBJ2-2, with no clear D. Trimming left V 1 base short and J 7 bases short, with 10 bases between. The CDR3 covers 14 residues.

This chain connects TRBV27 to TRBJ2-7; D remains ambiguous. V lost 3 bases and J 4 bases, leaving 13 bases between the germline ends. Per the germline V gene, CDR1 is MNHEY and CDR2 is SMNVEV (reference sequence). CDR3 size: 14 residues. The CDR3 nucleotides read TGTGCCAGCAGTTTCTCCAACTCCTTTTACGAGCAGTACTTC. Translated: CASSFSNSFYEQYF.

The J gene is TRBJ2-3, the V gene TRBV3-1; either TRBD1 or TRBD2 may supply D (5 bases each). The CDR3 contains 13 residues. Germline V lookup: CDR1 LGHDT, CDR2 YNNKEL (reference sequence). The V gene lost 4 bases and the J gene lost 6 bases, with 11 bases spanning the gap. The CDR3 sequence is CASSPYGDDTQYF. CDR3 in DNA: TGTGCCAGCAGCCCCTACGGGGACGATACGCAGTATTTT.

CDR3 bases: TGTGCCACCAGTATGGACAGGGGGAGAACAGATACGCAGTATTTT. Its protein is CATSMDRGRTDTQYF. The rearrangement links TRBV15 to TRBJ2-3, with 10 positions matching TRBD1. Per the germline V gene, CDR1 is LNHNV and CDR2 is YYDKDF (reference sequence). The CDR3 has 15 residues. V lost 6 bases, J lost 3 bases, and 6 bases stayed unmatched.

This clonotype was observed a handful of times. This sequence joins TRBV29-1 and TRBJ1-2; D might be TRBD1 (5 bases). The CDR3 runs to 13 residues. The V gene lost 4 bases and the J gene lost 0 bases, with 9 bases spanning the gap. The V gene's germline CDR1 is SQVTM and CDR2 ANQGSEA. CDR3 DNA: TGCAGCGTTGTTTCAGGGTCTAACTATGGCTACACCTTC. This sequence encodes CSVVSGSNYGYTF. The whole variable domain, filled in from reference TRBV29-1 and TRBJ1-2, reads SAVISQKPSRDICQRGTSLTIQCQVDSQVTMMFWYRQQPGQSLTLIATANQGSEATYESGFVIDKFPISRPNLTFSTLTVSNMSPEDSSIYLCSVVSGSNYGYTFGSGTRLTVV.

The rearrangement links TRBV27 to TRBJ2-7; the match to TRBD2 covers 7 bases. CDR3 size: 15 residues. CDR1 MNHEY and CDR2 SMNVEV come from the germline V gene (reference sequence). The ends lost 5 bases at V and 1 base at J; junction bases unmatched: 8. This CDR3 is CASSPGLQKSYEQYF. CDR3 DNA: TGTGCCAGCAGTCCGGGACTACAAAAGTCCTACGAGCAGTACTTC.

The CDR3 loop reads CASSQDRSEYSNQPQHF. The CDR3 coding sequence is TGCGCCAGCAGCCAAGATAGATCTGAGTATAGCAATCAGCCCCAGCATTTT. This chain links TRBV4-3 with TRBJ1-5; no definite D call. CDR1 and CDR2 from the germline V gene are LGHNA and YSLEER. This CDR3 comprises 17 residues. V gave up 0 bases and J gave up 0 bases, with 12 bases separating them.

This clonotype was seen more than once but under ten times. The rearrangement uses TRBV7-2 and TRBJ1-1, with TRBD1 matching over 10 bases. The CDR3 spans 15 residues. With 4 bases clipped from V and 6 bases from J, the junction kept 8 bases outside the gene matches. Germline assignment: CDR1 SGHTA and CDR2 FQGNSA. The CDR3 spells CASSSGTGVRAEAFF. The CDR3 DNA reads as TGTGCCAGCAGCTCCGGGACAGGGGTTCGCGCTGAAGCTTTCTTT.

This chain connects TRBV6-4 to TRBJ1-5; TRBD1 aligns across 9 bases. Trimming took 0 bases from V and 6 from J; bases not matched to a gene: 6. The V gene's germline CDR1 is MRHNA and CDR2 SNTAGT. The CDR3 has 16 residues. CDR3 in amino acids: CASSDSGTGGCQPQHF. In DNA form, the CDR3 reads TGTGCCAGCAGTGACTCGGGAACAGGGGGCTGTCAGCCCCAGCATTTT.

A few counts support this clonotype. The CDR3 nucleotides read TGTGCCAGCAGTTCCCGGGACTACCCAGGCAATACGCAGTATTTT. It encodes CASSSRDYPGNTQYF. This chain connects TRBV28 to TRBJ2-3; 7 bases map to TRBD2. Trimming at V came to 4 bases and at J to 7 bases, leaving 11 bases not matched to a gene. The CDR3 extends over 15 amino acids. From germline, CDR1 is MDHEN and CDR2 SYDVKM.

The chain couples TRBV20-1 to TRBJ1-2; no firm D call. The V end lost 5 bases, the J end lost 7 bases, and 17 bases lay between the germline ends. The CDR3 has 13 amino acids. Germline loops: CDR1 DFQATT, CDR2 SNEGSKA (reference sequence). The CDR3 nucleotides are TGCAGTGCTCAATCCGGGGAAATGGCTGGCTACACCTTC. It is translated as CSAQSGEMAGYTF.

The gene calls are TRBV9 and TRBJ2-2; possible D gene TRBD1, 5 bases. This CDR3 has 17 residues. V lost 0 bases and J lost 0, with 12 bases in between. Germline V lookup: CDR1 SGDLS, CDR2 YYNGEE. CDR3 nucleotide sequence: TGTGCCAGCAGCGTAGTACAGGACGGGCCGAACACCGGGGAGCTGTTTTTT. Its protein is CASSVVQDGPNTGELFF.

This clonotype has only a few counts. J is TRBJ2-1 and V is TRBV6-5, with unresolved D. The CDR3 is 11 residues long. V was shortened by 0 bases and J by 12 bases, with 6 bases between the two germline ends. Per germline, CDR1 MNHEY and CDR2 SVGAGI. CDR3 coding DNA: TGTGCCAGCAGTTACTCCTACGGGCAGTTCTTC. Its translation: CASSYSYGQFF.

This clonotype was recorded only once. The rearrangement links TRBV18 to TRBJ1-2; 7 nucleotides line up with TRBD1. Germline-derived CDR1 and CDR2 are KGHSH and LQKENI. This CDR3 is built from 18 residues. V lost 1 base and J lost 3; bases outside the gene matches: 14. This chain's CDR3 is CASSPLFGPRQGDYGYTF. DNA of the CDR3: TGTGCCAGCTCACCACTTTTCGGCCCCCGACAGGGAGACTATGGCTACACCTTC.

This clonotype was seen only a few times. The V call is TRBV20-1, the J call TRBJ1-2, with D possibly TRBD1 on 6 matching bases. CDR1 and CDR2 (germline): DFQATT, SNEGSKA (reference sequence). V was cut by 3 bases and J by 6 bases, with 11 bases left in between. The CDR3 sequence is 12 residues long. CDR3 sequence (DNA): TGCAGTGCTAGGATACAGGGAGATGGCTACACCTTC. It codes for CSARIQGDGYTF.

This clonotype was observed a handful of times. The junction and the germline gene differ at one end; a read error may be behind it. The V gene is TRBV7-7, the J gene TRBJ1-1; 8 bases match TRBD1. In germline, CDR1 is SSHAT, CDR2 FNYEAQ (reference sequence). The CDR3 consists of 18 residues. CDR3 sequence: CASSFGGQENLAFTEAFF. The CDR3 nucleotides are TGTGCTAGCAGCTTCGGGGGACAGGAGAATCTCGCGTTCACTGAAGCTTTCTTT.